A selection of T cell receptor beta chains follows, all from one sample in a study of cytomegalovirus exposure and HLA in healthy donors. The repertoire was sequenced with immunoSEQ multiplex PCR; TCRdb's copy has only in-frame clones and lacks some. This sample yields around 140,000 clones, of which over 65% are seen a single time; about 1.6% belongs to the top ten. Sequencing input: PBMCs. The receptor set was obtained from a middle-aged man in good health and CMV-seronegative. Each CDR3 is given with its conserved first and last residue. A D gene is named only where the DNA matches it firmly. Size tells how often a clone was seen (once, few, many) or the class of an expanded clone, and some rows leave it out.

size | J | D | length | V | CDR3 | DNA
NA | TRBJ1-2 | NA | 14 | TRBV4-2 | CASSQEGRRGGYTF | TGTGCCAGCAGCCAAGAAGGAAGGCGCGGAGGCTACACCTTC
NA | TRBJ1-4 | NA | 15 | TRBV28 | CASSPSGATNEKLFF | TGTGCCAGCAGTCCCTCGGGTGCAACTAATGAAAAACTGTTTTTT
once | TRBJ2-6 | TRBD2 | 17 | TRBV27 | CASSGLALSSGANVLTF | TGTGCCAGCAGTGGACTAGCGCTCTCCTCTGGGGCCAACGTCCTGACTTTC
NA | TRBJ2-1 | NA | 13 | TRBV30 | CAWSVDSRYEQFF | TGTGCCTGGAGTGTAGACTCTCGGTATGAGCAGTTCTTC
NA | TRBJ2-3 | TRBD2 | 20 | TRBV14 | CASSQGASGSSSPSTDTQYF | TGTGCCAGCAGCCAAGGGGCTAGCGGGAGCTCGTCTCCTAGCACAGATACGCAGTATTTT
NA | TRBJ1-6 | TRBD1 | 13 | TRBV28 | CASGTASVSPLHF | TGTGCCAGCGGGACAGCTTCAGTCTCACCCCTCCACTTT
NA | TRBJ2-1 | NA | 14 | TRBV10-3 | CATGDSLNYNEQFF | TGTGCCACCGGGGACTCTTTAAATTACAATGAGCAGTTCTTC
once | TRBJ1-6 | NA | 17 | TRBV5-4 | CASSLEEGSSYNSPLHF | TGTGCCAGCAGCTTGGAGGAGGGGAGCTCCTATAATTCACCCCTCCACTTT
NA | TRBJ1-2 | NA | 13 | TRBV9 | CASSVGEGYGYTF | TGTGCCAGCAGCGTAGGGGAGGGGTATGGCTACACCTTC
NA | TRBJ1-5 | TRBD1 | 15 | TRBV27 | CASSLLGQHNQPQHF | TGTGCCAGCAGTTTATTGGGACAGCACAATCAGCCCCAGCATTTT
NA | TRBJ2-7 | TRBD2 | 15 | TRBV5-1 | CASSKGLAGVYEQYF | TGCGCCAGCAGCAAGGGACTAGCGGGGGTCTACGAGCAGTACTTC
NA | TRBJ2-5 | TRBD2 | 13 | TRBV2 | CASSEYGGETQYF | TGTGCCAGCAGTGAATACGGGGGGGAGACCCAGTACTTC
NA | TRBJ2-1 | TRBD1 | 16 | TRBV7-2 | CASREPGQGDLHEQFF | TGTGCCAGCAGGGAACCGGGACAGGGGGACTTACATGAGCAGTTCTTC
NA | TRBJ2-5 | TRBD2 | 16 | TRBV5-4 | CASSPGTSGRGGTQYF | TGTGCCAGCAGCCCGGGGACTAGCGGGAGGGGGGGGACCCAGTACTTC
NA | TRBJ1-5 | TRBD1 | 13 | TRBV18 | CASSQGAEQPRHF | TGTGCCAGCTCCCAGGGGGCGGAACAGCCCCGGCATTTT
NA | TRBJ1-3 | NA | 17 | TRBV4-2 | CASSQDPREFSGNTIYF | TGTGCCAGCAGCCAAGATCCGAGGGAATTTTCTGGAAACACCATATATTTT
NA | TRBJ1-2 | NA | 13 | TRBV6-4 | CATTRGRIYGYTF | TGTGCCACCACCCGGGGGAGGATCTATGGCTACACCTTC
NA | TRBJ2-5 | NA | 12 | TRBV29-1 | CSGAIGLETQYF | TGCAGCGGCGCAATTGGGCTAGAGACCCAGTACTTC
NA | TRBJ1-1 | NA | 10 | TRBV2 | CASSNTEAFF | TGTGCCAGCTCTAACACTGAAGCTTTCTTT
NA | TRBJ2-7 | NA | 13 | TRBV7-9 | CASSLGDLDEQYF | TGTGCCAGCAGCTTAGGAGACCTAGACGAGCAGTACTTC
NA | TRBJ1-2 | NA | 16 | TRBV5-1 | CASTVEGGSIGYGYTF | TGCGCCAGCACGGTGGAAGGTGGGAGTATCGGCTATGGCTACACCTTC
NA | TRBJ2-1 | NA | 16 | TRBV7-9 | CASSLILGGRNNEQFF | TGTGCCAGCAGCTTAATACTCGGGGGGCGGAACAATGAGCAGTTCTTC
few | TRBJ2-7 | NA | 12 | TRBV6-5 | CASRETAYEQYF | TGTGCCAGCAGAGAGACAGCCTACGAGCAGTACTTC
NA | TRBJ1-1 | NA | 11 | TRBV29-1 | CSVEDDYVAFF | TGCAGCGTTGAAGACGACTACGTAGCTTTCTTT
NA | TRBJ2-2 | NA | 16 | TRBV2 | CASRVNSGHLTGELFF | TGTGCCAGCAGAGTAAACTCGGGACACCTCACCGGGGAGCTGTTTTTT
NA | TRBJ1-2 | NA | 14 | TRBV10-3 | CAIASDRLDYGYTF | TGTGCCATCGCCTCGGACAGATTAGACTATGGCTACACCTTC
NA | TRBJ1-5 | NA | 15 | TRBV15 | CATSRDGGTDQDQHF | TGTGCCACCAGCAGAGATGGGGGGACGGATCAGGACCAGCATTTT
few | TRBJ2-7 | TRBD1 | 13 | TRBV28 | CASSLTGVSEQYF | TGTGCCAGCAGTTTAACAGGGGTCAGCGAGCAGTACTTC
NA | TRBJ2-5 | TRBD1 | 14 | TRBV28 | CASSFSTGLGEQYF | TGTGCCAGCAGTTTTTCGACAGGGCTGGGAGAGCAGTACTTC
once | TRBJ2-7 | TRBD2 | 15 | TRBV15 | CATSRASLLADEQYF | TGTGCCACCAGCAGAGCTTCTTTACTAGCGGACGAGCAGTACTTC
few | TRBJ2-3 | TRBD2 | 17 | TRBV5-1 | CASSPIREGLKADTQYF | TGCGCCAGCAGCCCCATCAGGGAGGGCTTGAAGGCAGATACGCAGTATTTT
NA | TRBJ2-1 | NA | 16 | TRBV4-3 | CASSQFTVNSYNEQFF | TGCGCCAGCAGCCAATTTACGGTTAACTCCTACAATGAGCAGTTCTTC
few | TRBJ1-2 | NA | 15 | TRBV19 | CASSIVGPGAYGYTF | TGTGCCAGTAGTATAGTCGGACCAGGGGCTTATGGCTACACCTTC
NA | TRBJ2-2 | NA | 13 | TRBV7-9 | CASSPRYTGELFF | TGTGCCAGCAGCCCACGGTACACCGGGGAGCTGTTTTTT
NA | TRBJ2-5 | TRBD1 | 13 | TRBV7-9 | CSSSSWTGETQYF | TGTTCCAGCAGCTCCTGGACAGGGGAGACCCAGTACTTC
NA | TRBJ2-1 | TRBD2 | 15 | TRBV2 | CASSDGTSGRNEQFF | TGTGCCAGCAGTGATGGGACTAGCGGGAGAAATGAGCAGTTCTTC
NA | TRBJ2-7 | NA | 12 | TRBV5-6 | CASSFPSSEQYF | TGTGCCAGCAGCTTTCCTAGCTCCGAGCAGTACTTC
NA | TRBJ1-2 | NA | 14 | TRBV6-5 | CASSYLQGGYGYTF | TGTGCCAGCAGTTACTTACAGGGTGGATATGGCTACACCTTC
NA | TRBJ2-1 | TRBD1 | 15 | TRBV11-1 | CASSLAGTAYNEQFF | TGTGCCAGCAGCTTAGCGGGGACAGCCTACAATGAGCAGTTCTTC
NA | TRBJ2-2 | NA | 15 | TRBV30 | CAWGSDYTPIGELFF | TGTGCCTGGGGTTCCGACTACACCCCTATCGGGGAGCTGTTTTTT
NA | TRBJ2-5 | NA | 13 | TRBV19 | CASSVAGAETQYF | TGTGCCAGTAGTGTGGCAGGGGCGGAGACCCAGTACTTC